This TCR beta chain stems from a study of T-cell memory formation after mild COVID-19. The study's findings and limits: The study detected some responding clones in pre-infection memory, suggesting cross-reactive memory joined. Clones that contracted from day 15 to 85 had balanced CD4/CD8; later expanders were CD4+ biased.

TCRdb reprocessed the 5' RACE reads via MiXCR and lists one record per CDR3 protein. The table lists about 150,000 distinct CDR3 sequences, roughly a quarter of them singletons, with roughly a quarter in the top ten. With regard to this clonotype: Antigen: not known.

The germline gives CDR1 SEHNR, CDR2 FQNEAQ (reference sequence). CDR3 length: 13 amino acids. V lost 10 bases and J 3 bases, leaving 13 bases between the germline ends. The TCR was taken from an adult woman who had mild COVID-19 (a few samples of this study predate the infection). Cell type and time point are not known. V is TRBV7-9 and J is TRBJ2-1, with D perhaps TRBD1 (6 bases). Sequencing was performed on PBMCs or a T cell subset sorted from them (not recorded which). The CDR3 reads CATSGALYNEQFF. The CDR3 nucleotides read TGTGCCACCTCAGGGGCTCTCTACAATGAGCAGTTCTTC.